This TCR beta chain was obtained from a study of early T cells in non-severe SARS-CoV-2 infection. The wider study: Sequencing input comprised bulk RNA from unsorted whole blood; chain pairing was not available.

This clonotype was observed many times. What it recognizes is unknown. Study-level points and caveats: The matching step, a VDJdb search, favored anti-spike CD8 responses and missed private and CD4 specificities.

Individual cDNA molecules received unique molecular identifiers. TCRdb reprocessed the 5' RACE reads via MiXCR and lists one record per CDR3 protein. This sample has tens of thousands of distinct CDR3 sequences, with about 9.1% found just once. Germline-derived CDR1 and CDR2 are DFQATT and SNEGSKA (reference sequence). Losses at the gene ends were 8 bases for V and 5 bases for J; bases not matched to a gene: 13. This CDR3 region has 14 residues. This sequence joins TRBV20-1 and TRBJ1-2, with 8 bases lining up with TRBD1. Material for sequencing was whole blood. The receptor's source is an adult who was a healthcare worker with PCR-confirmed SARS-CoV-2 infection or an uninfected control (not recorded which). The DNA of the CDR3 is TGCAGTCTCTCGACCGGGACAGGTGATTATGGCTACACCTTC. Translating it yields CSLSTGTGDYGYTF.